The TCR beta chain under discussion was sequenced for a study of blood T cells in healthy people across ages. The study, taken as a whole, reports: Strong correlation existed between TCR beta diversity and naive T cell percentage.

PCR was performed a second time for about 6 to 11 cycles using a sample-barcoded 5' primer and a J-beta primer mix. TCRdb processed the 5' RACE reads anew with MiXCR; each CDR3 protein has one entry. The top ten hold 3% to 4.5% of the sample, which has 600,000 to 800,000 distinct CDR3 sequences, 21% seen once. This CDR3 is 14 amino acids long. CDR1 is MNHEY and CDR2 is SVGAGI in the germline V gene. V was trimmed by 6 bases and J by 3 bases, leaving 15 bases between them. Comment on this clonotype: What it binds is unknown.

The V gene is TRBV6-5, the J gene TRBJ2-7, with D maybe TRBD1 (6 bases). Specimen: blood. This clonotype originated in a man aged 65-85 years in good health. CDR3 amino acids: CASSSPGANYEQYF. CDR3 DNA: TGTGCCAGCAGCTCCCCAGGGGCGAACTACGAGCAGTACTTC.